This T cell receptor (delta chain) was captured in a study of gamma-delta T cells after stem cell transplantation. In this sample, this clone is medium-sized (0.01 to 0.1%). The CDR3 has 14 amino acids. The V gene lost 1 base and the J gene lost 0 bases, with 8 bases spanning the gap. The germline V gene encodes CDR1 GEAIGNYY and CDR2 EKD. TCRdb reapplied CATT to the RT-PCR reads. The sample yields approximately 1,500 delta-chain clones, more than 20% seen once. Sequenced material: gamma-delta T cells. This clonotype was sampled from a human donor. It is not recorded whose cells these are; they may come from a transplant donor. The V and J genes are TRDV2 and TRDJ1, with no clear D. In DNA form, the CDR3 reads TGTGCCTGTGACACTATGATCCACACCGATAAACTCATCTTT. This gives the protein CACDTMIHTDKLIF.